The 8 T cell receptor beta chains below come from one sample, sequenced in a study of vaccination and CD4 T cells after COVID-19. No antigen has been identified for these receptors. Treatment specified: roughly ten-day PBMC culture with coronavirus spike peptide pools or control peptides (ViraFEST assay). With the Oncomine TCR Beta short-read assay, DNA from cultured CD4+ T cells was sequenced. TCRdb reprocessed the PCR reads with MiXCR, giving one entry per CDR3 protein. Altogether over 15,000 distinct CDR3 sequences are present, about two fifths being singletons, with the ten largest covering approximately 7%. The specimen comprised CD4+ T cells from blood, cultured in vitro, sampled after SARS-CoV-2 vaccination. The receptors come from a human donor who had recovered from COVID-19.

There are a few counts of this clonotype. The CDR3 loop reads CASSLQGYRGYTF. Written as DNA, the CDR3 is TGTGCCAGCAGCTTACAGGGCTACCGTGGCTACACCTTC. V usage is TRBV7-9 and J usage is TRBJ1-2, with a tentative D call TRBD1 (5 bases). Germline CDR1 is SEHNR and CDR2 is FQNEAQ (reference sequence). The CDR3 runs 13 residues. V lost 2 bases and J lost 7, with 11 bases in between.

This clonotype has a handful of counts. The chain employs TRBV10-3 and TRBJ2-1; 8 positions agree with TRBD2. This CDR3 has 19 residues. V shed 3 bases, J shed 3 bases, and the junction held 16 bases outside the gene matches. The germline V gene encodes CDR1 ENHRY and CDR2 SYGVKD. CDR3 DNA: TGTGCCATCAGTGACACTAGCGGTGGCCGGGGGGAGAGCTACAATGAGCAGTTCTTC. It is translated as CAISDTSGGRGESYNEQFF.

V usage is TRBV6-2 or TRBV6-3 and J usage is TRBJ2-5; D gene uncertain. The CDR3 runs 11 residues. Germline V gene data show CDR1 as MNHEY and CDR2 as SVGEGT. V lost 7 bases, J lost 2 bases, and 5 bases lay in between. The CDR3 DNA sequence: TGTGCCAGCACGGGTCAAGAGACCCAGTACTTC. This sequence encodes CASTGQETQYF.

This chain connects TRBV6-2 or TRBV6-3 to TRBJ2-3; TRBD2 agrees at 9 bases. Germline CDR1 is MNHEY and CDR2 is SVGEGT. The ends lost 2 bases at V and 5 bases at J; junction bases unmatched: 5. This CDR3 contains 15 residues. The CDR3 DNA reads as TGTGCCAGCAGTTACGGTAGCGGGAGCCGAGATACGCAGTATTTT. Encoded protein: CASSYGSGSRDTQYF.

The CDR3 sequence is CASTGTSGLQETQYF. CDR3 in DNA: TGCGCCAGCACCGGGACTAGCGGACTCCAAGAGACCCAGTACTTC. The chain carries TRBV5-1 and TRBJ2-5; 11 positions match TRBD2. The germline V gene encodes CDR1 SGHRS and CDR2 YFSETQ. CDR3 size: 15 residues. The J segment lost 1 base and the V segment lost 6 bases, leaving 5 bases of the junction unmatched.

In DNA, the CDR3 is TGTGCCAGCACCCTCGAGGGGGAGCTGTTTTTT. Its protein product is CASTLEGELFF. The gene calls are TRBV12-3 or TRBV12-4 and TRBJ2-2; D remains ambiguous. Trimming left V 7 bases short and J 8 bases short, with 8 bases between. There are 11 residues in the CDR3.

This chain joins TRBV2 and TRBJ2-1; TRBD2 aligns across 9 bases. The CDR3 is 14 amino acids. Trimming cost V 5 bases and J 6 bases; bases outside gene matches: 5. Germline V gene data show CDR1 as SNHLY and CDR2 as FYNNEI. Here the CDR3 reads CASSSETSGNEQFF. The CDR3 nucleotides are TGTGCCAGCAGTTCTGAGACTAGCGGCAATGAGCAGTTCTTC.

Comment on this clonotype: Relative to the germline gene, one junction end is altered; a read error may explain this. The V gene is TRBV7-2, the J gene TRBJ1-4, with D perhaps TRBD1 (5 bases). The CDR3 is 14 residues long. In germline, CDR1 is SGHTA, CDR2 FQGNSA. The CDR3 nucleotides read TGTGCCAGCAGTTTAGCCAGGGTAGGAGAAAAACTGTTTTTT. Translating gives CASSLARVGEKLFF.